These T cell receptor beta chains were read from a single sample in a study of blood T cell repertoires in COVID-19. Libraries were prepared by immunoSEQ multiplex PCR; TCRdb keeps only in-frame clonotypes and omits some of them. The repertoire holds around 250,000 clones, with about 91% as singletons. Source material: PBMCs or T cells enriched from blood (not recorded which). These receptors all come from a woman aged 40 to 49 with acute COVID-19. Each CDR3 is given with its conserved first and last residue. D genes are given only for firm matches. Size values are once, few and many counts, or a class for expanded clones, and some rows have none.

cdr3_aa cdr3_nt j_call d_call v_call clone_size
CSAIGQIEAFF TGCAGTGCCATAGGACAGATTGAAGCTTTCTTT TRBJ1-1 . TRBV20-1 .
CASSPVYEQYF TGTGCCAGCAGCCCAGTCTACGAGCAGTACTTC TRBJ2-7 . TRBV7-8 .
CASSKAPSGSLEYNEQFF TGTGCCAGCAGCAAAGCTCCTAGCGGGAGTTTAGAGTACAATGAGCAGTTCTTC TRBJ2-1 . TRBV21-1 .
CASSPGSTGSNQPQHF TGCGCCAGCAGCCCTGGGTCGACAGGGTCCAATCAGCCCCAGCATTTT TRBJ1-5 TRBD1 TRBV5-1 .
CASILETGSGAFF TGTGCCAGCATATTAGAGACAGGTTCCGGAGCTTTCTTT TRBJ1-1 . TRBV2 .
CASSLYGRGARTGELFF TGTGCCAGCAGTTTATATGGGCGGGGGGCTCGGACCGGGGAGCTGTTTTTT TRBJ2-2 TRBD2 TRBV27 .
CASSPGGRQQYF TGTGCCAGTAGTCCGGGGGGGCGACAGCAGTACTTC TRBJ2-7 TRBD2 TRBV19 few
CASSQALQGAGETQYF TGCGCCAGCAGCCAAGCTTTACAGGGGGCGGGGGAGACCCAGTACTTC TRBJ2-5 TRBD1 TRBV4-3 .
CASSLAGNTDTQYF TGTGCCAGCAGCTTAGCGGGCAACACAGATACGCAGTATTTT TRBJ2-3 . TRBV7-2 few
CASSYGGASNQPQHF TGTGCCAGCAGTTACGGGGGGGCTAGCAATCAGCCCCAGCATTTT TRBJ1-5 . TRBV6-2/TRBV6-3 .
CASSQTPGTGGAVNNQPQHF TGCGCCAGCAGCCAAACCCCAGGGACAGGGGGGGCGGTAAACAATCAGCCCCAGCATTTT TRBJ1-5 TRBD1 TRBV4-3 .
CASSNSWGSNQPQHF TGTGCCAGCAGTAATTCCTGGGGCTCAAATCAGCCCCAGCATTTT TRBJ1-5 . TRBV6-5 .
CASSYGTSGRLSAYEQYF TGTGCCAGCAGTTACGGGACTAGCGGGAGACTTTCCGCCTACGAGCAGTACTTC TRBJ2-7 TRBD2 TRBV27 once
CATSEGLGLTDTQYF TGTGCCACCAGTGAGGGACTAGGTCTCACAGATACGCAGTATTTT TRBJ2-3 TRBD2 TRBV24-1 .
CASSQEPSGRGSYNEQFF TGCGCCAGCAGCCAAGAACCTAGCGGGAGGGGTTCCTACAATGAGCAGTTCTTC TRBJ2-1 TRBD2 TRBV4-1 .
CASIPPYPTGVNQPQHF TGTGCCAGCATTCCTCCTTACCCCACAGGGGTCAATCAGCCCCAGCATTTT TRBJ1-5 TRBD1 TRBV28 .
CASARPINRAGRLNTGELFF TGTGCCAGCGCTAGACCCATCAATCGGGCGGGGCGCCTGAACACCGGGGAGCTGTTTTTT TRBJ2-2 . TRBV19 .
CASSQIQGNNEQFF TGTGCCAGCAGCCAGATACAGGGGAACAATGAGCAGTTCTTC TRBJ2-1 TRBD1 TRBV3-1/TRBV3-2 .
CASSSSGTGKTYEQYF TGTGCCAGCAGTTCATCCGGGACAGGGAAGACCTACGAGCAGTACTTC TRBJ2-7 TRBD1 TRBV27 .
CASSLHGGNTEAFF TGCGCCAGCAGCTTGCATGGAGGGAACACTGAAGCTTTCTTT TRBJ1-1 . TRBV5-1 .
CASSRGQGAFTEAFF TGTGCCAGTAGTCGTGGACAGGGGGCTTTTACTGAAGCTTTCTTT TRBJ1-1 TRBD1 TRBV19 .
CSARTDSYGYTF TGCAGCGCCCGGACAGATAGCTATGGCTACACCTTC TRBJ1-2 . TRBV29-1 .
CASSPGGSYNEQFF TGTGCCAGCAGCCCGGGTGGTTCCTACAATGAGCAGTTCTTC TRBJ2-1 . TRBV27 .
CASSQGLGLAGLGTDTQYF TGTGCCAGCAGTCAAGGACTCGGACTAGCGGGACTGGGTACAGATACGCAGTATTTT TRBJ2-3 TRBD2 TRBV6-2/TRBV6-3 .
CASSITGNRAGYTF TGTGCCAGTAGTATAACGGGGAACAGGGCTGGCTACACCTTC TRBJ1-2 . TRBV19 .
CASSSGGSGNTIYF TGTGCCAGCAGCTCTGGCGGCTCTGGAAACACCATATATTTT TRBJ1-3 . TRBV4-2 .